The present T cell receptor beta chain was sequenced within a study of post-analysis software for immune sequencing data. Study findings and constraints: Higher frequency in patients than in controls was seen for roughly five TRBV segments, with TRBV5-6, TRBV5-1 and TRBV20-1 among them. Strong co-clustering by F measure was seen for same-batch samples.

Unique molecular identifiers were built into the TCR beta cDNA libraries. TCRdb independently ran MiXCR on the PCR reads; one entry per CDR3 protein. The sample contains hundreds of thousands of distinct CDR3 sequences, approximately 30% of which appear only once. Germline V CDR1 and CDR2: ENHRY, SYGVKD. V shed 4 bases and J shed 7 bases, with 19 bases lying between them. The CDR3 length is 15 residues. Of note for this clonotype: Its antigen is still unknown.

V usage is TRBV10-3 and J usage is TRBJ2-5; tentative D call: TRBD1 (6 bases). The TCR sequence derives from a girl aged 5 to 17 with multiple sclerosis. What was sequenced was blood. CDR3 nucleotides: TGTGCCATCAGTGGGTCGAATCAGGGGCCCGGGACCCAGTACTTC. Translation gives CAISGSNQGPGTQYF.